This T cell receptor beta chain was found in a study of early T cells in non-severe SARS-CoV-2 infection. Study summary: Unsorted whole-blood RNA was sequenced in bulk, leaving chains unpaired.

This CDR3 spans 11 amino acids. Trimming cost V 2 bases and J 6 bases, with 4 bases left between them. The germline CDR1 and CDR2 sequences are SEHNR and FQNEAQ (reference sequence). Attached unique molecular identifiers marked individual cDNA molecules. TCRdb re-called the 5' RACE reads through MiXCR, storing one row per CDR3 protein. The data contain 70,000 or so distinct CDR3 sequences, roughly an eighth of them singletons. V gene TRBV7-9 combines with J gene TRBJ1-1; the D is unclear. This clonotype was obtained from an adult who was a healthcare worker with PCR-confirmed SARS-CoV-2 infection or an uninfected control (not recorded which). The sample comprised whole blood. Written as DNA, the CDR3 is TGTGCCAGCAGCTTACGCGCTGAAGCTTTCTTT. It yields the protein CASSLRAEAFF.